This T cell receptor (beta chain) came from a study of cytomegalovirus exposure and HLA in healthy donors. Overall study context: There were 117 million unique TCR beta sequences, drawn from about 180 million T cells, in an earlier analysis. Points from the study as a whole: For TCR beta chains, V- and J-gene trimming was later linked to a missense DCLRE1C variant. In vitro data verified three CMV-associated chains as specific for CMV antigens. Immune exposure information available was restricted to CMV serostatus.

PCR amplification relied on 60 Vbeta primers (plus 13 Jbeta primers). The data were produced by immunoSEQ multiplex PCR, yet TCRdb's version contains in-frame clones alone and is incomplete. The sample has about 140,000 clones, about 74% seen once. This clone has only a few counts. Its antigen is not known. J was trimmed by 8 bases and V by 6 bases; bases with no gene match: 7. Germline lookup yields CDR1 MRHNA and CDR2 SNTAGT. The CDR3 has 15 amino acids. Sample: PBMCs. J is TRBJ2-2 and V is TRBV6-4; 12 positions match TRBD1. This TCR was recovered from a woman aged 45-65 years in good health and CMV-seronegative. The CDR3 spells CASSPGQGATGELFF. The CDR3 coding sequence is TGTGCCAGCAGCCCGGGACAGGGGGCTACAGGGGAGCTGTTTTTT.